A selection of T cell receptor beta chains follows, all from one sample in a study of blood T cell repertoires in COVID-19. Measured with immunoSEQ multiplex PCR; TCRdb has only the in-frame clones, and not every one. The profile shows 200,000 to 300,000 clones, around nine tenths of them singletons. The sequenced sample was peripheral blood. Receptors were obtained from a woman aged 60 to 75 with COVID-19, enrolled during active disease. The CDR3 runs from the conserved cysteine through the conserved F or W. The D gene is left open where the match is weak. Size is stated for part of the rows, as once, few or many counts, or as a class when the clone is expanded.

>TRBJ2-3|13|TRBV5-4|-|-
TGTGCCAGCAGTGGGGACATCTCAGATACGCAGTATTTT
CASSGDISDTQYF
>TRBJ2-1|13|TRBV5-4|TRBD2|-
TGTGCCGCTGGACTAGCGGGAGACAATGAGCAGTTCTTC
CAAGLAGDNEQFF
>TRBJ2-3|17|TRBV5-4|TRBD1|-
TGTGCCAGCAGCTTGTACGGACAGGGATGGGGGACAGATACGCAGTATTTT
CASSLYGQGWGTDTQYF
>TRBJ2-4|14|TRBV29-1|-|once
TGCAGCGTTATCAGCGGCCTCACGGTAAACATTCAGTACTTC
CSVISGLTVNIQYF
>TRBJ2-3|16|TRBV4-2|TRBD2|-
TGTGCCAGCAGCCAATTCACTAGCGGGAGCACAGATACGCAGTATTTT
CASSQFTSGSTDTQYF
>TRBJ2-1|15|TRBV27|TRBD2|-
TGTGCCAGCACCCCCCTTGGCGGGGGGTACAATGAGCAGTTCTTC
CASTPLGGGYNEQFF
>TRBJ1-5|15|TRBV19|TRBD1|once
TGTGCCAGTAGTATCCGGGACAGGGGGGATCAGCCCCAGCATTTT
CASSIRDRGDQPQHF
>TRBJ2-5|12|TRBV4-1|-|-
TGCGCCAGCAGCCAGCTGGGGGGGCCCAGAGACTTC
CASSQLGGPRDF
>TRBJ1-4|16|TRBV7-9|-|-
TGTGCCAGCAGCTTAAACAGGAGTGCAACTAATGAAAAACTGTTTTTT
CASSLNRSATNEKLFF
>TRBJ1-5|17|TRBV19|-|-
TGTGCCAGTAGTCCGAATGCGGGCTACAAGGGCAATCAGCCCCAGCATTTT
CASSPNAGYKGNQPQHF
>TRBJ2-3|15|TRBV27|TRBD1|-
TGTGCCAGCAATCCGGGACAGGGGACCACAGATACGCAGTATTTT
CASNPGQGTTDTQYF
>TRBJ2-4|14|TRBV10-1|TRBD2|-
TGCGCCAGCAGTTTAGCGGGAGTACCGAACATTCAGTACTTC
CASSLAGVPNIQYF
>TRBJ2-1|16|TRBV4-2|TRBD2|-
TGTGCCAGCAGCCCTAGGCGGGAGGCACCATACAATGAGCAGTTCTTC
CASSPRREAPYNEQFF
>TRBJ2-1|16|TRBV5-1|-|-
TGCGCCAGCAGCCCCGTTGGACAGCTCTCCTACAATGAGCAGTTCTTC
CASSPVGQLSYNEQFF
>TRBJ2-3|14|TRBV4-2|TRBD2|-
TGTGCCAGCAGCCAAGTCGCGGGAGGGGATACGCAGTATTTT
CASSQVAGGDTQYF
>TRBJ2-4|18|TRBV28|TRBD2|-
TGTGCCAGCAGTCGGACTAGCGGGAGGTTTGGGGACAAAAACATTCAGTACTTC
CASSRTSGRFGDKNIQYF
>TRBJ2-1|13|TRBV28|TRBD1|-
TGTGCCACTCGACAGGGGATACGAAATGAGCAGTTCTTC
CATRQGIRNEQFF
>TRBJ1-3|15|TRBV6-6|-|once
TGTGCCAGCACCGCTCGACAGCTCTCTGGAAACACCATATATTTT
CASTARQLSGNTIYF
>TRBJ1-2|17|TRBV7-9|TRBD1|-
TGTGCCAGCAGCTCGCACGGTGGGACAGGGCGGGGGTATGGCTACACCTTC
CASSSHGGTGRGYGYTF
>TRBJ2-3|18|TRBV19|TRBD2|-
TGTGCCAGGGTAACCGGGACTAGCGGGAGCGATGGCACAGATACGCAGTATTTT
CARVTGTSGSDGTDTQYF
>TRBJ2-3|15|TRBV11-3|TRBD2|once
TGTGCCAGCAGCCCAAGCGGGGTTAGCACAGATACGCAGTATTTT
CASSPSGVSTDTQYF
>TRBJ1-1|14|TRBV19|-|-
TGTGCCAGTAGTCCAAGGACAGCGAACACTGAAGCTTTCTTT
CASSPRTANTEAFF
>TRBJ1-4|12|TRBV6-6|-|-
TGTGCCAGCAAGGGGTCTGGTGAAAAACTGTTTTTT
CASKGSGEKLFF
>TRBJ1-1|14|TRBV28|TRBD1|-
TGTGCCAGCAGTTTATTACAGGGGCACGAAGAAGCTTTCTTT
CASSLLQGHEEAFF
>TRBJ2-2|15|TRBV19|-|-
TGTGCCAGTACCATCCTAGCCGGAAGTCCCGGGGAGCTGTTTTTT
CASTILAGSPGELFF
>TRBJ1-2|15|TRBV24-1|-|once
TGTGCCACCAGTGATCCTGGACGGGGGGAGTATGGCTACACCTTC
CATSDPGRGEYGYTF
>TRBJ1-5|15|TRBV4-1|TRBD1|once
TGCGCCAGCAGCCAAGGGCCGACAGGGTCTCAGCCCCAGCATTTT
CASSQGPTGSQPQHF
>TRBJ1-1|14|TRBV7-3|-|-
TGTGCCAGCAGCCCCGGAGGGGACGGCACTGAAGCTTTCTTT
CASSPGGDGTEAFF
>TRBJ2-7|13|TRBV29-1|-|-
TGCAGCGCTGAACTTCAGGGGACCTACGAGCAGTACTTC
CSAELQGTYEQYF
>TRBJ2-3|15|TRBV28|-|once
TGTGCCACACTATGGGGGGACTCTAGCACAGATACGCAGTATTTT
CATLWGDSSTDTQYF
>TRBJ1-4|16|TRBV4-2|TRBD1|once
TGTGCCAGCAGCCAAGGGACAGGGGGCAATAATGAAAAACTGTTTTTT
CASSQGTGGNNEKLFF
>TRBJ1-2|16|TRBV3-1/TRBV3-2|TRBD1|-
TGTGCCAGCAGCCAAGGCAGGGGGACCCTCCTGGATGGCTACACCTTC
CASSQGRGTLLDGYTF